The sequence of this T cell receptor beta chain was determined in a study of cytomegalovirus exposure and HLA in healthy donors (dated by TCRdb to about 2017). Study-wide context: According to an earlier analysis of 587 of the donors, 150 million to 200 million T cells yielded 120 million or so unique TCR beta sequences and around 300 Gb of sequence data. The number of typed donors differed by locus: about 629-630 for A, B, C, DRB1 and DQB1; 500 to 550 for DQA1; some 590 for DPA1; and 400 to 480 for DPB1. HLA typing covered class I and class II loci at four-digit resolution. The aim of the study was to test whether cataloging public T cell receptors could identify signatures of past pathogen exposure. In a later analysis, previously published TCR beta repertoires from 670 or so donors were re-analyzed and high-resolution HLA genotyping was added so that TCR occurrence patterns could be studied. On average, around 200,000 unique TCR beta nucleotide sequences were sequenced per donor among some 430 genotyped donors of the cohort, with approximately 18% of those sequences being non-productive. In an earlier analysis of roughly 600 of the donors, high-throughput TCR beta sequencing was used to judge whether each TCR beta V gene segment behaved as functional or pseudogenic. A few DR-DQ haplotypes were treated as single units for association and clustering because of strong linkage in the cohort. A separate validation cohort of over a hundred different subjects was used in addition to the approximately 610-subject first cohort. A later genetic analysis took genome-wide SNP genotypes for about 65% of the 666 donors and used that subset as a discovery cohort. To predict cytomegalovirus infection status, the study brought together high-throughput TCR immunosequencing, statistical association of individual TCRs with disease status, and machine learning. All discovery cohort repertoires had been generated using a single sequencing platform. Alongside the repertoire data, information on donor age, sex, ethnicity and CMV serostatus was compiled. About 300 gigabases of sequencing data and some 85 million unique TCR sequences were included in an early release covering over 600 HLA-typed donors. Rather than using new phenotypic data, the later analysis identified candidate immune exposures from TCR beta sequences and from how often those sequences occurred across donors. Of the 398 genotyped donors, less than 90% were placed in the genetic ancestry cluster associated with self-reported Caucasian donors. Using immunosequencing, the study profiled T cell repertoires from fewer than 850 subjects and related those repertoires to cytomegalovirus serostatus.

In total, just over 650 healthy bone marrow donors made up the cohort. Cohort members were all nominally healthy when sampled, although unrecorded immune exposures were likely present. The donor tested CMV seropositive and was one of the 289 seropositive cohort members. Every donor gave a peripheral blood sample, and the peripheral blood mononuclear cells from that sample were used for TCR beta sequencing. Genomic DNA was extracted from the blood cell samples with the Qiagen DNeasy Blood Extraction Kit. The receptor library was made with the immunoSEQ multiplex PCR assay. For the multiplex PCR, a mixture combining 60 forward primers for TCR Vbeta segments and 13 reverse primers for TCR Jbeta segments was used. The CDR3 region of rearranged TCR beta genes was amplified from genomic DNA with a multiplex PCR assay. Amplified TCR beta libraries were sequenced as 87-base-pair reads on the Illumina HiSeq System. From the authors' description of their analysis: In a later analysis, roughly 80 million unique TCR beta chains were counted across the roughly 700 repertoires, and roughly 9.9 million of these chains were shared by at least two donors. A nearest-neighbor algorithm error-corrected the raw reads and collapsed the reads into unique sequences, merging closely related sequences to remove PCR and sequencing errors. V, D and J gene segments were assigned by aligning CDR3 sequences to IMGT reference sequences. For a sequence to be retained, a match of at least six nucleotides to both a V gene segment and a J gene segment was required. Rearrangements were called productive when the CDR3 lacked stop codons and stayed in frame with V and J; all others were non-productive. CDR3 was defined according to IMGT convention as the region running from the second conserved V-encoded cysteine to the conserved J-encoded phenylalanine. The earlier analysis of roughly 590 of the donors excluded sequences that lacked an unambiguous match to a single V gene segment. An earlier analysis of 587 of the donors called V segments functional above 56.7% productive rearrangements and segregating when the between-donor standard deviation exceeded 5%. To diagnose cytomegalovirus status from the catalog of TCR beta chain sequences, a statistical classification framework was built. In a later analysis, TCR nucleotide sequences were compared against IMGT/GENE-DB human TR gene sequences so that V and J genes could be assigned. In a later analysis, CDR3 sequences and most-parsimonious VDJ recombination scenarios were assigned using the TCRdist pipeline. A later analysis defined each TCR beta chain by its CDR3 amino acid sequence plus V-gene family, and excluded reads lacking a unique V-gene family. A later analysis removed 600 or so highly shared, low-generation-probability nucleotide sequences to deal with suspected cross-contamination and a sequencing artifact. A later analysis calculated a clonal expansion index for each public chain from normalized within-repertoire ranks of inferred template counts. A later analysis computed generation probabilities with a VDJ recombination model fitted to out-of-frame rearrangements, and checked the results against IGoR. In a later analysis, hypergeometric tests were used to score TCR-TCR, TCR-HLA and TCR-CMV co-occurrence, with a repertoire-size bias correction applied to TCR pairs. In a later analysis, false discovery rates were estimated by permuting HLA or CMV assignments 20 times. In a later analysis, co-occurring TCRs were grouped using DBSCAN, with TCRdist sequence similarity added in when clustering inside HLA-allele-positive subsets. For co-occurrence clustering, repertoires with fewer than 30,000 or more than 120,000 public chains were excluded, along with five repertoires with anomalous nucleotide sharing. TCRdb mirrors the immuneACCESS table, restricted to in-frame sequences. Some clones are absent from its copies; in checked studies, under half trace to an unresolved V gene, and the reason for the others is unknown. That table gives V, J and clone size, and the DNA gave D and trimming. The sample table contains approximately 150,000 clones; only one count was recorded for roughly 80% of them. Jointly, the top ten make up around 6.7% of the sample.

CDR1 and CDR2 are read off the germline V gene (reference sequence) as GTSNPN and SVGIG. The CDR3 measures 16 amino acids from cysteine to phenylalanine. Of the read, only the CDR3 DNA is kept; its 48 bases are in frame from base 1. Cut back by 0 bases and 5 bases, the V and J ends lie 16 bases apart. On this clone: Its target antigen remains unknown. No clone much larger than this one lies a single base away; base qualities are absent.

General study outcomes and caveats: The authors suggested that the approach could potentially be extended to other disease states and immunological phenotypes. In a later analysis, the rate of TCR association differed among HLA loci, with DRB1 alleles having the most associated TCRs and HLA-C alleles having the fewest. Most CMV-associated TCR beta chains appeared to be HLA-restricted in a later analysis, and the HLA associations seemed to be driven largely by CMV exposure. In a later analysis, HLA-associated TCR beta chains were found to be more clonally expanded and to have lower generation probabilities than equally common non-associated chains. Roughly uniform sequencing depth across donors was assumed in presence/absence analyses, although this assumption may not hold. A further reported finding was that TCR beta sequences accurately predicted the HLA-A and HLA-B alleles for most subjects in the first cohort. In an earlier analysis of 587 of the donors, most TCR beta V segments appeared in productive rearrangements about 87% or about 30% of the time, broadly matching IMGT annotations. A later analysis associated approximately 17,000 TCR beta sequences with specific HLA alleles at a false discovery rate of 0.05. Most TCR sequences were seen in very few donors, while some public TCRs were found in many individuals. A group of highly shared sequence variants was considered likely to be a technical artifact of the sequencing pipeline. A few of the identified cytomegalovirus-associated TCR beta chains were confirmed in vitro to be specific for cytomegalovirus antigens. For the cohort, immune exposure information was limited to CMV serostatus. The study gave a list of 150 to 200 TCR beta chains associated with cytomegalovirus. Linkage disequilibrium might explain the correlated functional status among segregating V segments, but an unknown experimental factor could not be ruled out. Compared with the 666-donor mean, donors in an Asian-associated ancestry cluster had fewer N-insertions in productive TCRs, according to a later genetic analysis. Some IMGT-functional V segments, including TRBV6-2 and TRBV6-3, could not be distinguished by the 87-base-pair reads and were therefore excluded. Assigning TCR associations to individual alleles was difficult when HLA alleles, especially DR and DQ, strongly co-occurred. A later analysis reported that several top co-occurrence clusters appeared linked to parvovirus B19, influenza, CMV and Epstein-Barr virus. In this cohort, only TCR beta chains were sequenced, and detectable features were limited by the absence of alpha or paired-chain data. The earlier analysis of some 540 of the donors excluded approximately 15 rarely observed V segments, including chromosome 9 orphons, because counts were too low. Because HLA typing was missing for some donors at each locus, association tests included only the typed subset. In a later genetic analysis, a missense DCLRE1C variant was associated with V-gene and J-gene trimming of TCR beta chains, and the association was replicated in an independent cohort. The classifier was reported to diagnose cytomegalovirus status with high specificity and sensitivity in both the original and validation cohorts.

The sequenced material came from PBMCs. The receptor comes from a woman in her 30s in good health and CMV-seropositive. The rearrangement combines TRBV30 with TRBJ1-4, with the D gene not clear enough to name. The CDR3 protein is CAWSVLSEGLNEKLFF. At the DNA level, the sequence is TGTGCCTGGAGTGTACTATCGGAAGGCCTAAATGAAAAACTGTTTTTT.